This T cell receptor (beta chain) was observed in a study of Ad26.COV2.S vaccination and SARS-CoV-2 variants. Study summary: By the intramuscular route, Ad26.COV2.S was given once, or twice 56 days apart.

Study-wide results and caveats: Following vaccination, spike-specific CD8+ and CD4+ T cell responses reportedly exhibited substantial breadth.

As for this clone: As yet, its antigen is unknown.

The assay was immunoSEQ multiplex PCR, and TCRdb's table has in-frame clones only and misses some. The data hold about 680,000 clones, with roughly 90% observed a single time. CDR3 size: 15 residues. Germline V gives CDR1 SGHVS, CDR2 FQNEAQ. Trimming took 4 bases from V and 7 from J; bases not matched to a gene: 10. Treatment described: approximately 18 received Ad26.COV2.S at low or high dose, single or two shots; about five received placebo; per-sample allocation not given. The samples were gathered on day 63 after the first injection of vaccine or placebo. The TCR comes from a person aged 18 to 65 who received the Ad26.COV2.S COVID-19 vaccine or a placebo. This chain connects TRBV7-8 to TRBJ2-1; 7 bases are shared with TRBD1. Source: peripheral blood, taken in a trial of Ad26.COV2.S vaccine versus placebo. CDR3 sequence: CASSSTIGQANEQFF. CDR3 nucleotide sequence: TGTGCCAGCAGCTCAACCATCGGACAGGCTAATGAGCAGTTCTTC. The complete variable domain, with remaining parts taken from reference TRBV7-8 and TRBJ2-1, reads GAGVSQSPRYKVAKRGQDVALRCDPISGHVSLFWYQQALGQGPEFLTYFQNEAQLDKSGLPSDRFFAERPEGSVSTLKIQRTQQEDSAVYLCASSSTIGQANEQFFGPGTRLTVL.